This record concerns one T cell receptor (beta chain) sequence. V was cut by 5 bases and J by 1 base, with 9 bases left in between. The CDR3 has 13 residues. Germline values: CDR1 SGHAT, CDR2 FQNNGV. This specimen belongs to a study of beta chain features in type 1 diabetes. Every bit of the isolated RNA underwent reverse transcription, so sequencing read expressed TCRB transcripts. Sequenced by immunoSEQ multiplex PCR; TCRdb stores in-frame clones only, minus some. The top ten hold over 0.035% of the sample, which has 430,000 or so clones, 10% to 12% seen once. This TCR derives from a woman in her late teens or twenties in good health. Material for sequencing was naive CD4+ T cells from blood. The rearrangement joins TRBV11-2 to TRBJ2-7; D is possibly TRBD2 (5 bases). The CDR3 DNA reads TGTGCCAGCAGCACACGGGATTCCTACGAGCAGTACTTC. As protein: CASSTRDSYEQYF. The full variable domain, completed using reference TRBV11-2 and TRBJ2-7, is EAGVAQSPRYKIIEKRQSVAFWCNPISGHATLYWYQQILGQGPKLLIQFQNNGVVDDSQLPKDRFSAERLKGVDSTLKIQPAKLEDSAVYLCASSTRDSYEQYFGPGTRLTVT.